The clone carrying this T cell receptor (beta chain) was seen ten or more times. The source of the sample is a study of identical twins. Each CDR3 protein is one row after TCRdb ran MiXCR on the 5' RACE reads. The sample shows 1,800,000 or so distinct CDR3 sequences, about 32% of them seen only once. The germline V and J ends were trimmed by 6 bases and 1 base, with 14 bases remaining between them. The CDR3 covers 15 residues. Germline V lookup: CDR1 MNHEY, CDR2 SVGAGI. This chain joins TRBV6-5 and TRBJ2-3; unclear D gene. The sample comprised cord blood. The clonotype was recovered from a newborn girl in good health. CDR3 region: CASSRPTLGTDTQYF. Written as DNA, the CDR3 is TGTGCCAGCAGCCGTCCAACCCTGGGCACAGATACGCAGTATTTT.